A selection of T cell receptor beta chains follows, all from one sample in a study of cytomegalovirus exposure and HLA in healthy donors. Clones were read by immunoSEQ multiplex PCR, and TCRdb kept only the in-frame ones, dropping some. The profile shows 220,000 or so clones, roughly 84% of them singletons. Sequencing was carried out using PBMCs. These receptors originate from a woman aged 25 to 45 in good health and CMV-seropositive. CDR3s include the opening cysteine and the closing phenylalanine or tryptophan. Fields, in order: J gene, V gene, clone size, D gene, CDR3 DNA, CDR3 protein. The D gene is left open where the match is weak. Clone size is given for some rows only: seen once, a few or many times, or a class if the clone is expanded.

J: TRBJ2-7; V: TRBV30; size: NA; D: TRBD2; DNA: TGTGCCTGGAGGAAGCCCCTACTAGCGTACCACGAGCAGTACTTC; CDR3: CAWRKPLLAYHEQYF
J: TRBJ1-2; V: TRBV2; size: NA; D: NA; DNA: TGTGCCAGCAGTGATGGCGGGGACTACTATGGCTACACCTTC; CDR3: CASSDGGDYYGYTF
J: TRBJ2-7; V: TRBV12-5; size: NA; D: NA; DNA: TGTGCTAGTGGTTTGACAGCTCCAGCCTACGAGCAGTACTTC; CDR3: CASGLTAPAYEQYF
J: TRBJ2-1; V: TRBV14; size: few; D: TRBD2; DNA: TGTGCCAGCAGAGAGAGCGGGGGGCTCTACAATGAGCAGTTCTTC; CDR3: CASRESGGLYNEQFF
J: TRBJ1-2; V: TRBV2; size: few; D: NA; DNA: TGTGCCAGCAGTGTTAGGGAAGGCTACACCTTC; CDR3: CASSVREGYTF
J: TRBJ2-3; V: TRBV9; size: NA; D: TRBD2; DNA: TGTGCCAGCAGCAGATTCCAGACTAGCGGGAGTGATACGCAGTATTTT; CDR3: CASSRFQTSGSDTQYF
J: TRBJ2-7; V: TRBV28; size: NA; D: NA; DNA: TGTGCCAGCGGAAACAGGGTAAGCTCCTACGAGCAGTACTTC; CDR3: CASGNRVSSYEQYF
J: TRBJ2-7; V: TRBV6-6; size: NA; D: NA; DNA: TGTGCCAGCAGTTACCGGGGCCACGAGCAGTACTTC; CDR3: CASSYRGHEQYF
J: TRBJ2-1; V: TRBV28; size: NA; D: NA; DNA: TGTGCCAGCAGGTCACTACTAAGTTCCTACAATGAGCAGTTCTTC; CDR3: CASRSLLSSYNEQFF
J: TRBJ2-5; V: TRBV6-5; size: NA; D: TRBD2; DNA: TGTGCCAGCAGTTACGAGCGGGGGGGAGAGGAGACCCAGTACTTC; CDR3: CASSYERGGEETQYF
J: TRBJ2-3; V: TRBV9; size: NA; D: TRBD2; DNA: TGTGCCAGCAGCGTAAGGGATAGCGGGAGAATTAGCACAGATACGCAGTATTTT; CDR3: CASSVRDSGRISTDTQYF
J: TRBJ1-4; V: TRBV30; size: NA; D: NA; DNA: TGTGCCTGGAGCCCCCCCGGGGGCGCCAATGAAAAACTGTTTTTT; CDR3: CAWSPPGGANEKLFF
J: TRBJ1-2; V: TRBV13; size: NA; D: NA; DNA: TGTGCCAGCAGCCCGAGGGAGGGGTTCAATGGCTACACCTTC; CDR3: CASSPREGFNGYTF
J: TRBJ2-1; V: TRBV5-4; size: NA; D: NA; DNA: TGTGCCAGCAGCTGGGCCAGGGATCCCTCCTACAATGAGCAGTTCTTC; CDR3: CASSWARDPSYNEQFF
J: TRBJ2-7; V: TRBV5-1; size: once; D: NA; DNA: TGCGCCAGCAGCTTGGAGGGACCGAGCTCCTACGAGCAGTACTTC; CDR3: CASSLEGPSSYEQYF
J: TRBJ2-7; V: TRBV25-1; size: NA; D: NA; DNA: TGTGCCAGCAGTCCAAAGCCGGACCGAAACTACGAGCAGTACTTC; CDR3: CASSPKPDRNYEQYF
J: TRBJ1-2; V: TRBV7-9; size: NA; D: NA; DNA: TGTGCCAGCAGCCCAAGGACAGCCTATGGCTACACCTTC; CDR3: CASSPRTAYGYTF
J: TRBJ2-1; V: TRBV4-1; size: NA; D: NA; DNA: TGCGCCAGCAGCCAAGTGGGGAAGGGTCGCTACAATGAGCAGTTCTTC; CDR3: CASSQVGKGRYNEQFF
J: TRBJ2-2; V: TRBV10-3; size: few; D: NA; DNA: TGTGCCATCACCCCCGTCCAGGGCGCGAACACCGGGGAGCTGTTTTTT; CDR3: CAITPVQGANTGELFF
J: TRBJ1-2; V: TRBV30; size: NA; D: NA; DNA: TGTGCCTACGAGGGGGGGCATAGCTATGGCTACACCTTC; CDR3: CAYEGGHSYGYTF
J: TRBJ1-5; V: TRBV5-3; size: medium-sized; D: NA; DNA: TGTGCCAGAAGCCCCGATGGGGAAGTGAGCAATCAGCCCCAGCATTTT; CDR3: CARSPDGEVSNQPQHF
J: TRBJ2-1; V: TRBV9; size: NA; D: NA; DNA: TGTGCCAGCAGCGTAGGGACAGCTTACAATGAGCAGTTCTTC; CDR3: CASSVGTAYNEQFF
J: TRBJ2-5; V: TRBV5-1; size: NA; D: NA; DNA: TGCGCCAGCAGCTCTCCAAGGGCACAAGAGACCCAGTACTTC; CDR3: CASSSPRAQETQYF
J: TRBJ1-1; V: TRBV2; size: few; D: NA; DNA: TGTGCCAGCAGTCTCGGACCCGTGGCTGAAGCTTTCTTT; CDR3: CASSLGPVAEAFF
J: TRBJ2-2; V: TRBV4-2; size: NA; D: NA; DNA: TGTGCCAGCAGCCAAGTCACTAGCAGCACCGGGGAGCTGTTTTTT; CDR3: CASSQVTSSTGELFF
J: TRBJ2-2; V: TRBV5-1; size: NA; D: NA; DNA: TGCGCCAGCAGTTCCAAGGTCGAAGCCGGGGAGCTGTTTTTT; CDR3: CASSSKVEAGELFF